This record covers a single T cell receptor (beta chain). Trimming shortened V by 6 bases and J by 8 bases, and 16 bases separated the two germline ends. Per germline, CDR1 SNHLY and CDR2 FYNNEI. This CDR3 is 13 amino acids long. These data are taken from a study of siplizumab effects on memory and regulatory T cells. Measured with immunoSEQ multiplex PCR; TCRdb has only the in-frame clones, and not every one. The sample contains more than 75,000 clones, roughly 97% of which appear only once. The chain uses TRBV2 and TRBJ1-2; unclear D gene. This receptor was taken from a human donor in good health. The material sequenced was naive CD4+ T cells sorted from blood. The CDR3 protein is CASRRVPLDGYTF. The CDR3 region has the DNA TGTGCCAGCAGAAGAGTACCCCTAGACGGCTACACCTTC. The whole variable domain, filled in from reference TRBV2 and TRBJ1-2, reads EPEVTQTPSHQVTQMGQEVILRCVPISNHLYFYWYRQILGQKVEFLVSFYNNEISEKSEIFDDQFSVERPDGSNFTLKIRSTKLEDSAMYFCASRRVPLDGYTFGSGTRLTVV.